These 28 T cell receptor beta chains originate from one sample sequenced in a study of T cell responses to AZD1222 COVID-19 vaccine (dated by TCRdb to about 2021). The library relied on the immunoSEQ multiplex PCR assay. Drawn from immuneACCESS, this table holds only the in-frame rearrangements with V and J called that TCRdb kept. Clones are partly lost; checked studies trace under half to an unresolved V gene and leave the rest unexplained. The sample profile shows 150,000 to 200,000 clones; around 92% of them were found once. The top ten hold about 1.1% of the sample. The time point label on this specimen signifies: about 28 days (+/-7) after the second vaccine dose. Sequencing was performed on peripheral blood, taken 28 days after the second AZD1222 dose. The receptor source for this set is an adult who received the AZD1222 COVID-19 vaccine.

The rearrangement links TRBV6-5 to TRBJ2-3; the match to TRBD2 covers 8 bases. The CDR3 has 15 amino acids. V was clipped by 6 bases and J by 0 bases; unmatched bases: 5. Germline CDR1 is MNHEY and CDR2 is SVGAGI. The CDR3, as DNA: TGTGCCAGCAGAAATAGCGGGGCCAGCACAGATACGCAGTATTTT. Translation: CASRNSGASTDTQYF.

The chain combines TRBV2 with TRBJ2-4, with a weak D call TRBD2 (5 bases). There are 13 residues in the CDR3. V lost 3 bases, J lost 8 bases, and 11 bases lay in between. Looked up from germline, CDR1 is SNHLY and CDR2 is FYNNEI. The CDR3 region has the DNA TGTGCCAGCAGTGAGGCGATGGAGGACATTCAGTACTTC. Protein: CASSEAMEDIQYF.

The V gene is TRBV9, the J gene TRBJ2-1; the match to TRBD2 covers 7 bases. V dropped 0 bases and J dropped 4; count of bases not matched to a gene: 4. The CDR3 has 15 amino acids. The germline CDR1 and CDR2 sequences are SGDLS and YYNGEE. The CDR3 region is CASSVAPRGYNEQFF. CDR3 nucleotide sequence: TGTGCCAGCAGCGTAGCTCCGCGGGGGTACAATGAGCAGTTCTTC.

Comment on this clone: In the same sample, other DNA sequences code for this CDR3. This chain connects TRBV7-9 to TRBJ1-5, with unresolved D. With 3 bases removed from V and 5 bases from J, the gap between germline ends came to 8 bases. Germline CDR1 reads SEHNR; CDR2 reads FQNEAQ (reference sequence). The CDR3 is 13 residues long. CDR3 coding DNA: TGTGCCAGCAGCTTGAGGCGCGATCAGCCCCAGCATTTT. It encodes CASSLRRDQPQHF.

About this clone: The same CDR3 arises from other DNA sequences in this sample as well. The rearrangement joins TRBV9 to TRBJ1-5; D is ambiguous. Germline lookup yields CDR1 SGDLS and CDR2 YYNGEE. Trimming shortened V by 0 bases and J by 3 bases, and 4 bases separated the two germline ends. The CDR3 covers 13 residues. The CDR3, as DNA: TGTGCCAGCAGCGTAGGAATCAATCAGCCCCAGCATTTT. Protein: CASSVGINQPQHF.

This chain joins TRBV19 and TRBJ2-3; D unclear. Trimming took off 6 bases at V and 2 bases at J, with 12 bases between the two ends. This CDR3 is 14 amino acids long. Germline-derived CDR1 and CDR2 are LNHDA and SQIVND (reference sequence). The CDR3 DNA is TGTGCCAGTAGGTTGAGCCTTAACACAGATACGCAGTATTTT. This encodes CASRLSLNTDTQYF.

The chain combines TRBV7-2 with TRBJ1-2; a weak D match, TRBD1 (6 bases). This CDR3 is 13 amino acids long. CDR1 and CDR2 from the germline V gene are SGHTA and FQGNSA. Between the trimmed V and J ends, which lost 6 bases and 2 bases, there was a span of 10 bases. This CDR3 reads CASSYDRNYGYTF. The CDR3 coding sequence is TGTGCCAGCAGTTACGACAGGAACTATGGCTACACCTTC.

The chain employs TRBV29-1 and TRBJ2-5, with 9 nucleotides matching TRBD1. In germline, CDR1 is SQVTM, CDR2 ANQGSEA. V lost 8 bases and J lost 2; bases outside the gene matches: 6. This CDR3 region has 13 residues. The CDR3 here is CSWLGQGQETQYF. The CDR3 bases are TGCAGCTGGTTGGGACAGGGACAAGAGACCCAGTACTTC. The variable domain in full, completed from reference TRBV29-1 and TRBJ2-5, reads SAVISQKPSRDICQRGTSLTIQCQVDSQVTMMFWYRQQPGQSLTLIATANQGSEATYESGFVIDKFPISRPNLTFSTLTVSNMSPEDSSIYLCSWLGQGQETQYFGPGTRLLVL.

This rearrangement joins TRBV5-6 to TRBJ1-5; 7 bases line up with TRBD1. The CDR3 totals 13 residues. The V segment lost 3 bases and the J segment 6 bases; nucleotides outside the gene matches: 3. Germline values: CDR1 SGHDT, CDR2 YYEEEE. CDR3 in DNA: TGTGCCAGCAGCTCGACAGGGTTTCAGCCCCAGCATTTT. Translated: CASSSTGFQPQHF.

J is TRBJ2-2 and V is TRBV10-3, with 12 bases aligning to TRBD2. Germline CDR1 ENHRY, CDR2 SYGVKD. J lost 7 bases, V lost 10 bases, and 7 bases had no gene match. This CDR3 spans 14 amino acids. CDR3 region: CATLAGGFDGELFF. The CDR3 DNA sequence: TGTGCCACACTAGCGGGGGGTTTTGACGGGGAGCTGTTTTTT.

V is TRBV10-2 and J is TRBJ1-1, with no clear D. V shed 5 bases and J shed 1 base, with 8 bases lying between them. The CDR3 loop spans 13 amino acids. Germline V lookup: CDR1 WSHSY, CDR2 SAAADI. CDR3 in DNA: TGCGCCAGCAGTACGAGGTGGAACACTGAAGCTTTCTTT. This gives the protein CASSTRWNTEAFF.

V is TRBV9 and J is TRBJ2-3; D perhaps matches TRBD2 (6 bases). Per germline, CDR1 SGDLS and CDR2 YYNGEE. V was clipped by 0 bases and J by 6 bases, with 11 bases between them. The CDR3 extends over 14 amino acids. CDR3 bases: TGTGCCAGCAGCGTAGGCGCGGGGTGGGATACGCAGTATTTT. Translated: CASSVGAGWDTQYF.

DNA for the CDR3: TGTGCCAGCAGCGTACAGGGTGGCCCGAGTGGGCCCGTGAACACTGAAGCTTTCTTT. It yields the protein CASSVQGGPSGPVNTEAFF. V gene TRBV9 combines with J gene TRBJ1-1; D may be TRBD1 (5 bases). Germline V lookup: CDR1 SGDLS, CDR2 YYNGEE. Trimming shortened V by 1 base and J by 0 bases, and 22 bases separated the two germline ends. CDR3 length: 19 amino acids.

V is TRBV25-1 and J is TRBJ2-1; 11 bases line up with TRBD2. Losses at the gene ends were 6 bases for V and 6 bases for J; bases not matched to a gene: 10. The CDR3 is made up of 16 amino acids. The V gene's germline CDR1 is MGHDK and CDR2 SYGVNS. The CDR3 nucleotides are TGTGCCAGCAGCCCTAATGTAGCGGGGGGGCCCAATGAGCAGTTCTTC. It specifies CASSPNVAGGPNEQFF.

The chain links TRBV7-6 to TRBJ1-5, with D possibly matching TRBD1 (6 bases). CDR3 length: 13 amino acids. The V gene lost 5 bases and the J gene lost 7 bases, with 12 bases spanning the gap. Germline V lookup: CDR1 SGHVS, CDR2 FNYEAQ. The CDR3 protein is CASSPNRDQPQHF. The CDR3 region has the DNA TGTGCCAGCAGCCCGAACAGGGACCAGCCCCAGCATTTT.

This clone was detected only once. The gene calls are TRBV5-4 and TRBJ1-1; D perhaps matches TRBD1 (6 bases). CDR1 is SGHNT and CDR2 is YYREEE in the germline V gene (reference sequence). CDR3 size: 16 residues. V shed 5 bases and J shed 4 bases, with 21 bases lying between them. The CDR3 coding sequence is TGTGCCAGCAGTTTCCTAGGCAACAGGGAGGCCACTGAAGCTTTCTTT. It yields the protein CASSFLGNREATEAFF.

This chain connects TRBV7-8 to TRBJ1-1, with TRBD1 as a possible D gene (6 bases). Germline V gene lookup returns CDR1 SGHVS and CDR2 FQNEAQ. Trimming removed 2 bases at V and 2 bases at J, with 18 bases between. The length of the CDR3 is 17 residues. CDR3 loop: CASSLRANKGVNTEAFF. In nucleotides, the CDR3 is TGTGCCAGCAGCTTACGGGCCAACAAGGGGGTAAACACTGAAGCTTTCTTT.

The chain joins TRBV3-1 (or the pseudogene TRBV3-2) to TRBJ2-7, with D perhaps being TRBD1 or TRBD2 (5 bases each). The CDR3 contains 15 residues. V was trimmed by 1 base and J by 2 bases, leaving 12 bases between them. The germline V gene encodes CDR1 LGHDT and CDR2 YNNKEL (reference sequence). The CDR3 sequence: CASSQGRDPTYEQYF. The CDR3 DNA reads TGTGCCAGCAGCCAAGGTCGGGACCCCACCTACGAGCAGTACTTC.

The chain links TRBV7-9 to TRBJ2-7; 8 nucleotides align to TRBD1. Trimming removed 1 base from V and 7 bases from J; junction bases left unmatched: 9. CDR1 and CDR2 (germline): SEHNR, FQNEAQ (reference sequence). CDR3 length: 15 amino acids. DNA for the CDR3: TGTGCCAGCAGCTTAGGGCAGGGGGCACTTGGGGAGCAGTACTTC. Translated, it gives CASSLGQGALGEQYF.

V gene TRBV7-9 combines with J gene TRBJ2-5; D is possibly TRBD1 or TRBD2 (5 bases each). Germline assignment: CDR1 SEHNR and CDR2 FQNEAQ (reference sequence). V was trimmed by 4 bases and J by 4 bases, leaving 13 bases between them. This CDR3 contains 14 residues. Written as DNA, the CDR3 is TGTGCCAGCAGCTGGAAATCTGGGGGAGAGACCCAGTACTTC. It encodes CASSWKSGGETQYF.

The chain has TRBV5-6 and TRBJ2-7; the D is unclear. CDR1 is SGHDT and CDR2 is YYEEEE in the germline V gene. This CDR3 has 14 residues. The V gene lost 2 bases and the J gene lost 0 bases, with 9 bases spanning the gap. This CDR3 reads CASSLRTGSYEQYF. The CDR3 bases are TGTGCCAGCAGCTTACGGACCGGCTCCTACGAGCAGTACTTC.

The V call is TRBV29-1, the J call TRBJ2-1; D is perhaps TRBD1 or TRBD2 (5 bases each). The CDR3 is made up of 14 amino acids. The V gene's germline CDR1 is SQVTM and CDR2 ANQGSEA. Trimming took 5 bases from V and 8 from J, leaving 19 bases between them. The CDR3 protein is CSVFRGDRGDEQFF. CDR3 DNA: TGCAGCGTTTTCCGAGGGGATCGGGGCGATGAGCAGTTCTTC.

CDR3 region: CASSLGTGGTGNTIYF. Written as DNA, the CDR3 is TGTGCCAGCAGTTTAGGGACAGGGGGGACCGGAAACACCATATATTTT. The chain couples TRBV27 to TRBJ1-3; 11 nucleotides agree with TRBD1. Per the germline V gene, CDR1 is MNHEY and CDR2 is SMNVEV (reference sequence). J lost 4 bases, V lost 2 bases, and 4 bases had no gene match. The CDR3 spans 16 residues.

This chain connects TRBV27 to TRBJ1-1; 7 bases are a match to TRBD1. J lost 5 bases, V lost 5 bases, and 5 bases had no gene match. CDR1 is MNHEY, CDR2 SMNVEV, per germline (reference sequence). This CDR3 has 13 residues. The CDR3 sequence: CASSPLQGTEAFF. The CDR3 region has the DNA TGTGCCAGCAGTCCCCTACAGGGGACTGAAGCTTTCTTT.

V usage is TRBV29-1 and J usage is TRBJ1-2, with D possibly matching TRBD1 (5 bases). Trimming removed 5 bases at V and 2 bases at J, with 21 bases between. The CDR3 loop spans 16 amino acids. Germline V gene lookup returns CDR1 SQVTM and CDR2 ANQGSEA. CDR3 nucleotide sequence: TGCAGCGTTTCCTGGGCGCAGGGCCGGGGCAACTATGGCTACACCTTC. Translating gives CSVSWAQGRGNYGYTF.

The CDR3 spells CASEEDYRQGDGELFF. As DNA, the CDR3 is TGTGCCAGCGAGGAGGACTACCGACAGGGTGACGGGGAGCTGTTTTTT. This chain connects TRBV7-9 to TRBJ2-2, with D possibly TRBD1 on 7 matching bases. Germline V gene data show CDR1 as SEHNR and CDR2 as FQNEAQ (reference sequence). With 8 bases removed from V and 7 bases from J, the gap between germline ends came to 23 bases. The CDR3 has 16 residues.

The chain joins TRBV12-5 to TRBJ1-4; 8 bases are shared with TRBD1. Germline CDR1 reads LGHNT; CDR2 reads FRNRAP. V lost 0 bases, J lost 0 bases, and 6 bases stayed unmatched. The CDR3 runs 18 residues. The DNA of the CDR3 is TGTGCTAGTGGTTTGGTACTGGGACAGGTCGCAACTAATGAAAAACTGTTTTTT. This codes for CASGLVLGQVATNEKLFF.

This chain links TRBV6-6 with TRBJ2-2, with D tentatively TRBD1 (7 bases). V dropped 2 bases and J dropped 7 bases, with 14 bases sitting between them. The CDR3 sequence is 15 residues long. CDR1 is MNHNY and CDR2 is SVGAGI in the germline V gene (reference sequence). The CDR3 sequence is CASSYPGGGDGELFF. The CDR3 DNA follows: TGTGCCAGCAGTTACCCTGGAGGGGGCGACGGGGAGCTGTTTTTT.